This TCR beta chain originates from a study of shared clonotypes between healthy human individuals (TCRdb year 2020). As for the study more broadly: The cohort included three men and a couple of women between 18 and 49 years of age. Per donor, three plates each were used for CD4 naive and CD4 memory, two for CD8 naive, and one for CD8 memory. Blood TCR repertoires of five healthy adults were deeply sequenced to estimate repertoire size and the extent of clonotype sharing between individuals. To increase sequencing depth and limit assay-specific biases, different laboratories used diverse techniques to prepare libraries and sequence TCR repertoires. Per donor, leukapheresis produced somewhere between about 0.85 and 9.5 billion PBMCs.

Using the deep immunoSEQ assay, multiplex PCR amplified TCR CDR3 regions from genomic DNA. Genomic DNA extracted from each cell subset was distributed evenly over all wells of several immunoSEQ 96-well plates, and each plate served as one replicate. For sorted subsets, roughly 200 ng of genomic DNA, equivalent to 25,000 to 35,000 T cell genomes, went into each replicate PCR. Purified libraries were quantified with a Qubit 3.0 fluorometer, sized on a Bioanalyzer 2100, and re-quantified with the KAPA Library Quantification kit. Each immunoSEQ 96-well plate was sequenced on its own single-read 150-cycle Illumina NextSeq 550 flow cell. The original pipeline was this. Because the immunoSEQ output included only junctional sequences and no quality scores, the filtering could not be the same as the filtering used for full-length reads. To assign V/J genes and CDR3, sequences were annotated against IMGT germline references using PyIR, a Python wrapper for IgBLAST v1.9. Reads were removed for weak V/J assignments (E-value above 1e-6), missing CDR3, stop codons, out-of-frame junctions, or ambiguous translated residues. V3J clonotypes were defined as sequences sharing the same inferred V gene, J gene, and CDR3 amino acid sequence. Percentage overlap between repertoires was calculated by dividing the number of shared unique clonotypes by the size of the smaller repertoire. Repertoire richness was assessed with RTK rarefaction, the Chao1 estimator, and Recon v2.1 estimates of unobserved clonotypes. OLGA was used to compute generation probabilities for all TCRbeta clonotypes that the gDNA method yielded from a handful of donors. TCRdb took this table from immuneACCESS and kept in-frame rearrangements with V and J called. Such tables lack part of the clones; where checked against another copy, unresolved V genes explain under half of the gap, and the rest is unexplained. D and trimming were read from the DNA, whereas the V and J calls and clone size are those reported in that table. Within this sample are around 750,000 clones, with about 74% of them counted one time only. More than 1.5% of the sample is taken by the ten largest.

The CDR3, cysteine through phenylalanine, is 15 amino acids long. The germline V gene (reference sequence) yields SEHNR for CDR1 and FQNEAQ for CDR2. The investigation overall reported the following: Larger estimated clonotype richness was generally found for naive subsets than for memory subsets. Based on pairwise subsampling, the degree of clonotype sharing among donors was expected to be affected by sequencing depth. Sharing across several donors was observed for approximately 5% of naive CD4, 3.5% of naive CD8, 2% to 2.5% of memory CD4, and roughly 0.4% of memory CD8 clonotypes. Compared with non-shared clonotypes, the clonotypes found in all four sorted-subset donors had higher generation probabilities. Because the study included only a small number of donors, the genetic and exposure-history diversity represented was limited. Sampling was restricted to blood, and TCR repertoires in tissue are likely to differ from TCR repertoires in blood. Incomplete sequencing was indicated by rarefaction of sorted-subset datasets, despite the large sequencing depth.

The donors were healthy, HIV-negative adults with no recently reported acute infections or vaccinations. Only Caucasian adults living in Nashville, Tennessee, USA were represented among the donors. CD4+ T cells were enriched through magnetic negative selection, after which naive cells were positively selected on CD45RA and the remaining negative fraction served as the memory subset. Blood was obtained by leukapheresis, after which PBMCs were separated by Ficoll-Histopaque density gradient centrifugation and cryopreserved in liquid nitrogen vapor phase. Purity and quantity of every magnetically sorted T cell population were checked by analytical flow cytometry. Each sorted fraction had its genomic DNA isolated and then quantified by UV absorbance on a Nanodrop 2000c. Points on this clone: The antigen this receptor binds is unknown. The DNA is left out, because the CDR3 cannot be placed on it with certainty; the CDR3 is given as TCRdb lists it.

The source of this sequence is a woman between 25 and 40 years old in good health. The chain is made from TRBV7-9 and TRBJ1-4. Material: memory CD4+ T cells sorted from blood. The cell subset or site tag for this specimen amounts to: CD45RA-negative fraction. This receptor carries the CDR3 CASSPLWETNEKLFF.